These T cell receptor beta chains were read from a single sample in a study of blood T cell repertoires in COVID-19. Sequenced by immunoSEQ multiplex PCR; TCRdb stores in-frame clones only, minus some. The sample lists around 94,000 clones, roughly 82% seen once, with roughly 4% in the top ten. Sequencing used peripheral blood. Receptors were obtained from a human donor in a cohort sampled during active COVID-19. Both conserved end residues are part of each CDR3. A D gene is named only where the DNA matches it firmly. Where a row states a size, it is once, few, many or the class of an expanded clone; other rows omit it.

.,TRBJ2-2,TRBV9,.,TGTGCCAGCAGCGTAGAACACGGGGTACCCGGGGAGCTGTTTTTT,CASSVEHGVPGELFF
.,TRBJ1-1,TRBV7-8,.,TGTGCCAGCAGCGTACAGGGTCGGGTGGTGACTGAAGCTTTCTTT,CASSVQGRVVTEAFF
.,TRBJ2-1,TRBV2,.,TGTGCCAGCAGTGAACTACGAGTAACCTACAATGAGCAGTTCTTC,CASSELRVTYNEQFF
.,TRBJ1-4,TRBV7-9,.,TGTGCCAGCAGCGCACTCGGAGCAACTAATGAAAAACTGTTTTTT,CASSALGATNEKLFF
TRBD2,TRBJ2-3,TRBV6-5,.,TGTGCCAGCGGGGCGGGGGGGCCTCTGGATACGCAGTATTTT,CASGAGGPLDTQYF
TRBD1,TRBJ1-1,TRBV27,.,TGTGCCAGCTCAGGACAGGGTGGGGACACTGAAGCTTTCTTT,CASSGQGGDTEAFF
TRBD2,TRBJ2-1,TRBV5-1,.,TGCGCCAGCAGCCCCGGGACTAGCGTTTACAATGAGCAGTTCTTC,CASSPGTSVYNEQFF
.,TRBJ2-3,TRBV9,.,TGTGCCAGCAGCCCACGTCGTGGGGAGACAGATACGCAGTATTTT,CASSPRRGETDTQYF
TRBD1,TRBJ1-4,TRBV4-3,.,TGCGCCAGCAGCCATCGCGGACAGGTTGAAAAACTGTTTTTT,CASSHRGQVEKLFF
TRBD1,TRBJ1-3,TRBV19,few,TGTGCCAGTAGGGAACAGGGGGCGCCTGGAAACACCATATATTTT,CASREQGAPGNTIYF
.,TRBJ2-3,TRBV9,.,TGTGCCAGCAGCGTAGCCAGGGGTGCAGATACGCAGTATTTT,CASSVARGADTQYF
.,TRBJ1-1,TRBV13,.,TGTGCCAGCAGCCCGGACTTGGGGGGGGTTCCTAACACTGAAGCTTTCTTT,CASSPDLGGVPNTEAFF
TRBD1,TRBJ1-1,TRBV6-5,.,TGTGCCAGCAGCGGGACAGGGAGAGGCACTGAAGCTTTCTTT,CASSGTGRGTEAFF
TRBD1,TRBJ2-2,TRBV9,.,TGTGCCAGCAGCGGGCCGGGACAGGGGGCGGGCACCGGGGAGCTGTTTTTT,CASSGPGQGAGTGELFF
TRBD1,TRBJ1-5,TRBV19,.,TGTGCCAGTAGTCCCCGACAGGGGGGATCAGCCCAGCATTTT,CASSPRQGGSAQHF
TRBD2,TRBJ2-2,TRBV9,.,TGTGCCAGCAGCGTAGATTCTAGCGGTGTTCTCGGGGAGCTGTTTTTT,CASSVDSSGVLGELFF
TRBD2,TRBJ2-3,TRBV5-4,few,TGTGCCAGCAGCCTCCGGACTAGCGGGGACCTCACAGATACGCAGTATTTT,CASSLRTSGDLTDTQYF
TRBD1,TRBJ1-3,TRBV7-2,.,TGTGCCAGCAGCCCGGCGGGACAGCCCGCCTCTGGAAACACCATATATTTT,CASSPAGQPASGNTIYF
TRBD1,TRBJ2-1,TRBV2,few,TGTGCCAGCGAACAGGGGTCCTACAATGAGCAGTTCTTC,CASEQGSYNEQFF
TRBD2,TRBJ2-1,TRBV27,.,TGTGCCAGCTCCCGGGGCGGGCATTTTGGGGGGGAGTTCTTC,CASSRGGHFGGEFF
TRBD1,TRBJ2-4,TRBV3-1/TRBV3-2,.,TGTGCCAGCAGCCAAGATCCCCACCGGGACAGGGGGCAGTGGGCCAAAAACATTCAGTACTTC,CASSQDPHRDRGQWAKNIQYF
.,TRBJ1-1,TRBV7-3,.,TGTGCCAGCAGCTTAACAGGGGACACTGAAGCTTTCTTT,CASSLTGDTEAFF
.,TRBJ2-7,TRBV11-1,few,TGTGCCAGCAGCTTGGCGGGCGCCTCCTACGAGCAGTACTTC,CASSLAGASYEQYF
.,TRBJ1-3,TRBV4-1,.,TGCGCCAGCAGCCAAGGAGGGGGGGGCGGGCAAAACACCATATATTTT,CASSQGGGGGQNTIYF
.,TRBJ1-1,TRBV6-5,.,TGTGCCAGCACACTCAGGGGTATCAACACTGAAGCTTTCTTT,CASTLRGINTEAFF
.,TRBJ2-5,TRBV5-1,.,TGCGCCAGCAGCTTGGTTCCGACAGGCGGACAAGAGACCCAGTACTTC,CASSLVPTGGQETQYF
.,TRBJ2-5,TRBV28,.,TGTGCCAGCACAGCTCTCGGCAGCGAAGAGACCCAGTACTTC,CASTALGSEETQYF
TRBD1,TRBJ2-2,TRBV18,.,TGTGCCAGCTCACCCCAGGGGGCAGGCACCGGGGAGCTGTTTTTT,CASSPQGAGTGELFF
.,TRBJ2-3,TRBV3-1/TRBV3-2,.,TGTGCCAGCAGCCAATACGCGAGTCCAGATACGCAGTATTTT,CASSQYASPDTQYF
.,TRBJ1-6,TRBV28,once,TGTGCCAGCAGTTATGGCAGGCCGGATAATTCACCCCTCCACTTT,CASSYGRPDNSPLHF
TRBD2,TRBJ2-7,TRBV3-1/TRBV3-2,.,TGTGCCAGCAGCCCGTTTAGCGGGGAGGCCTACGAGCAGTACTTC,CASSPFSGEAYEQYF
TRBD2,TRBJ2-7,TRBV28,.,TGTGCCAGCAGTACCGGGGGGAGCTCCTACGAGCAGTATTTC,CASSTGGSSYEQYF
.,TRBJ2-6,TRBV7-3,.,TGTGCCAGCAGCTTAAATGGGCGGACAGTCGGGGCCTCTGGGGCCAACGTCCTGACTTTC,CASSLNGRTVGASGANVLTF
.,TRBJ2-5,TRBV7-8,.,TGTGCCAGCAGCGCCAGGGTGGTGGAGACCCAGTACTTC,CASSARVVETQYF
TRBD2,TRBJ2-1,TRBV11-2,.,TGTGCCAGCAGCCTGACTAGCGGGGGGGGTTCCTACAATGAGCAGTTCTTC,CASSLTSGGGSYNEQFF
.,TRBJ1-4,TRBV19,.,TGTGCCAGTAGTTCCCTTTCTGGAGGAGATGAAAAACTGTTTTTT,CASSSLSGGDEKLFF
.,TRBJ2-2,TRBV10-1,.,TGCGCCAGCAAGGGAGCCGGGCCCCCCTACACCGGGGAGCTGTTTTTT,CASKGAGPPYTGELFF
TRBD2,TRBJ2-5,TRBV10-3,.,TGTGCCATTGCACTAGCGGGGGGGCTGGAGACCCAGTACTTC,CAIALAGGLETQYF
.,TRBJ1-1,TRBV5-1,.,TGCGCCAGCAGCTTAGGGGTTGAGACTGAAGCTTTCTTT,CASSLGVETEAFF
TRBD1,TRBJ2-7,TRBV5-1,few,TGCGCCAGCAGCCCGAACCCTCCGGGACAGGGGGACCACGAGCAGTACTTC,CASSPNPPGQGDHEQYF
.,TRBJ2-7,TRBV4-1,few,TGCGCCAGCAGCCGTCCCTCAGGGGCCGAGAGGTACTTC,CASSRPSGAERYF
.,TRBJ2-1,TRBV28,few,TGTGCCAGCAGCCGCCCGACCATGTACAATGAGCGGTTCTTC,CASSRPTMYNERFF
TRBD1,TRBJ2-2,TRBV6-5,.,TGTGCCAGCAATCGACAGGGGGACGGCGGGGAGCTGTTTTTT,CASNRQGDGGELFF
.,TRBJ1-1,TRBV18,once,TGTGCCAGCTCACGTGAACGGCAGGGAGGCACTGAAGCTTTCTTT,CASSRERQGGTEAFF